The sequence of this TCR beta chain was determined in a study of cytomegalovirus exposure and HLA in healthy donors. The V end was cut by 0 bases, the J end by 4 bases, with 5 bases between. Germline V lookup: CDR1 MNHEY, CDR2 SVGAGI. This CDR3 comprises 13 residues. PCR amplification relied on 60 Vbeta primers (plus 13 Jbeta primers). Clones were sequenced by immunoSEQ multiplex PCR, and TCRdb holds only the in-frame ones, with some missing. Counted here are about 190,000 clones, 75% to 80% occurring once; the ten biggest clones make up roughly 2.1%. As regards this clone: Antigen unknown.

Findings and caveats of the study: Rarity marked most TCR sequences, yet some public TCRs occurred in many donors.

This TCR was sampled from a woman aged 25 to 39 in good health and CMV-seropositive. The chain recombines TRBV6-5 with TRBJ2-3; no clear D gene. Sequences were obtained from PBMCs. In DNA form, the CDR3 reads TGTGCCAGCAGTTACTCTCGGTCAGATACGCAGTATTTT. Its protein product is CASSYSRSDTQYF.